This T cell receptor (beta chain) comes out of a study of regulatory T cells in long-lasting Graves disease. The V end was cut by 1 base, the J end by 11 bases, with 11 bases between. Germline CDR1 is SEHNR and CDR2 is FQNEAQ (reference sequence). The CDR3 extends over 12 amino acids. Investigators prepared the TCR beta libraries by applying iRepertoire HTBI primers and Arm-PCR of CDR3 regions. TCRdb analysed the multiplex PCR reads with MiXCR anew, one entry per CDR3 protein. Found here are roughly 450,000 distinct CDR3 sequences, approximately 23% of them singletons; the top ten hold roughly 13%. Sample time point: persistent/refractory GD, antithyroid drugs over 5 years with positive TRAb. With RNA extracted from PBMCs as input, the TCR library was made. It was American Thyroid Association guidelines that determined Graves' disease diagnosis. This clonotype came up a few times.

The source was peripheral blood mononuclear cells (PBMCs), collected when the disease was refractory, from a patient treated with antithyroid drugs. This TCR derives from a female donor with Graves disease. The chain carries TRBV7-9 and TRBJ1-1, with unresolved D. CDR3 sequence (DNA): TGTGCCAGCAGCTTAGGTCTGGGAAGGGCTTTCTTT. Translated: CASSLGLGRAFF.